This T cell receptor (beta chain) came from a study of shared clonotypes between healthy human individuals. Using immunoSEQ multiplex PCR, the repertoire was profiled, and TCRdb retains in-frame clones only, with some absent. The sample comprises millions of clones, over 85% of which are singletons, and 0.85% to 1.2% rests with the top ten. This CDR3 comprises 16 residues. Germline-derived CDR1 and CDR2 are SGHAT and FQNNGV. V lost 2 bases and J lost 6; bases outside the gene matches: 5. Naive CD8 cells were CD45RO-negative, positively selected for CCR7, excluding terminally differentiated effector memory CD45RA+ cells.

The chain joins TRBV11-2 to TRBJ2-2, with 11 bases lining up with TRBD2. The sequencing sample was made of naive CD8+ T cells sorted from blood. The sequence was obtained from a man between 18 and 35 years old in good health. The DNA for the CDR3 is TGTGCCAGCAGCTTAACCCTAGCGGGGGGACCCGGGGAGCTGTTTTTT. As protein: CASSLTLAGGPGELFF.